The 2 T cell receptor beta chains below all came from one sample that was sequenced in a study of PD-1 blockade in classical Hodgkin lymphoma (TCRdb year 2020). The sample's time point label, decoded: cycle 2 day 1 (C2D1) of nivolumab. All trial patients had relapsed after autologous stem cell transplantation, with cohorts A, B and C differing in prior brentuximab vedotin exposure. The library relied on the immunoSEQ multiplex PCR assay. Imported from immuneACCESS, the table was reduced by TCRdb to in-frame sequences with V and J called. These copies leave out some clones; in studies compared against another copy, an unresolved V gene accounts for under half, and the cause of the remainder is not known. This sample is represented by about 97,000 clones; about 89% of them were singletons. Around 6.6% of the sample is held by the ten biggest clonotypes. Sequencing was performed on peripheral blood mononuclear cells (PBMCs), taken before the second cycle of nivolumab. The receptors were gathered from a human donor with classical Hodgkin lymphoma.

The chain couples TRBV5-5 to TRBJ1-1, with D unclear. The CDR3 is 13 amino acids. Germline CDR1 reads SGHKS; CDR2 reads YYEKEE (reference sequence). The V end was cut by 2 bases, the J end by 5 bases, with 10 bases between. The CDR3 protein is CASSFLRRTEAFF. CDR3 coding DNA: TGTGCCAGCAGCTTCCTCAGACGGACTGAAGCTTTCTTT.

The CDR3, as DNA: TGTGCCAGCAGCCAAGATCAGGGGCAGATTAGGACAGATACGCAGTATTTT. It is translated as CASSQDQGQIRTDTQYF. The chain employs TRBV14 and TRBJ2-3, with D perhaps matching TRBD1 (6 bases). Germline V gene data show CDR1 as SGHDN and CDR2 as FVKESK. The CDR3 contains 17 residues. V lost 0 bases and J lost 3, with 16 bases in between.